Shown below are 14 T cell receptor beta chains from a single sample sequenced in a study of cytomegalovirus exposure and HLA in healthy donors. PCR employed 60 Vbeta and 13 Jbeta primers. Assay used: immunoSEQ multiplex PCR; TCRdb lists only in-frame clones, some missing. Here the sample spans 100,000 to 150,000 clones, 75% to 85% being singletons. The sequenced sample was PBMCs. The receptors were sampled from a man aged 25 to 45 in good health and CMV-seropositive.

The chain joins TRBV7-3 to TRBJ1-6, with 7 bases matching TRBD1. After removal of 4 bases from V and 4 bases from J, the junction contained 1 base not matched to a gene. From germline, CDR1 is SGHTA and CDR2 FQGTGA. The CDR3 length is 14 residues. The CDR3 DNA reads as TGTGCCAGCAGCTCGACAGGGTATAATTCACCCCTCCACTTT. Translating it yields CASSSTGYNSPLHF.

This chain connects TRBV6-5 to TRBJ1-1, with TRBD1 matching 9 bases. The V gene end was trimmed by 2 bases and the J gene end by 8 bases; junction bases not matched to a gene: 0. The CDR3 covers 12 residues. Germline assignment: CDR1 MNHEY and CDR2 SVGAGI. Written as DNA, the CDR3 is TGTGCCAGCAGTTACGGGACAGGGGAAGCTTTCTTT. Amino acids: CASSYGTGEAFF.

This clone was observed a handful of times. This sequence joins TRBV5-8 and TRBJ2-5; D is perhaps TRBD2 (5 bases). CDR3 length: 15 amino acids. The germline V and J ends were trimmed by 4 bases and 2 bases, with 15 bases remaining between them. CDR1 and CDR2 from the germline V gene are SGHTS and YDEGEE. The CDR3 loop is CASSRMGRLQETQYF. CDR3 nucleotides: TGTGCCAGCAGCCGGATGGGAAGACTACAAGAGACCCAGTACTTC.

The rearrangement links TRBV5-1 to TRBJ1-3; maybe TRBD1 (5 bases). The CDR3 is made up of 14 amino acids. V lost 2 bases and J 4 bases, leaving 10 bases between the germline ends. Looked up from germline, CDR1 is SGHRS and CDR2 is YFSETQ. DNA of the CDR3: TGCGCCAGCAGCTTCGGGACTGAGGGAAACACCATATATTTT. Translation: CASSFGTEGNTIYF.

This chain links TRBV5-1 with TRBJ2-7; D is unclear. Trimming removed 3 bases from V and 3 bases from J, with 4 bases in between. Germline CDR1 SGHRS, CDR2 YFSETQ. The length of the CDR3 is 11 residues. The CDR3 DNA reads TGCGCCAGCAGCTCCATCTACGAGCAGTACTTC. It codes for CASSSIYEQYF.

CDR3 sequence reads: CASRDTGGTDTQYF. The CDR3 bases are TGCGCCAGCAGGGATACAGGGGGCACAGATACGCAGTATTTT. This chain links TRBV10-1 with TRBJ2-3; 7 bases are a match to TRBD1. Germline lookup yields CDR1 WNHNN and CDR2 SYGVQD (reference sequence). The V segment lost 6 bases and the J segment 1 base; nucleotides outside the gene matches: 4. CDR3 length equals 14 residues.

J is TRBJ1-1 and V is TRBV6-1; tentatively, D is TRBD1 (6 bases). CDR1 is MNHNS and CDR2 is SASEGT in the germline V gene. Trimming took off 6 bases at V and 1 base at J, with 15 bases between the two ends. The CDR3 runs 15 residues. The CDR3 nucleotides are TGTGCCAGCAGGAGGACAGTAATGAAGAACACTGAAGCTTTCTTT. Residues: CASRRTVMKNTEAFF.

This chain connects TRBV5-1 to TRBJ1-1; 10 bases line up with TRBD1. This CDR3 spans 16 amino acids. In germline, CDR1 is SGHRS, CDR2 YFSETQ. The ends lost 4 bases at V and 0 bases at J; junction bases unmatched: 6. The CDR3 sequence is CASSPDRGPMNTEAFF. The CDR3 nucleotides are TGCGCCAGCAGCCCCGACAGGGGGCCCATGAACACTGAAGCTTTCTTT.

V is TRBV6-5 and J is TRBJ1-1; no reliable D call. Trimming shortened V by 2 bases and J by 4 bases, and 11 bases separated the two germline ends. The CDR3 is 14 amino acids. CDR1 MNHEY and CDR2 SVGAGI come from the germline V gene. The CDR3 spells CASSYRPRGTEAFF. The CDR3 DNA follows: TGTGCCAGCAGTTACCGGCCCCGGGGCACTGAAGCTTTCTTT.

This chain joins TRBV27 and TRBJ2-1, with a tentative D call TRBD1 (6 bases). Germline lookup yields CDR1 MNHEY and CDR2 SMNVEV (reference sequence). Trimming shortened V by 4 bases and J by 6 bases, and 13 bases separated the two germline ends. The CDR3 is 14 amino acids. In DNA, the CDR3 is TGTGCCAGCAGTTCCAGGGGTCCCACCAATGAGCAGTTCTTC. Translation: CASSSRGPTNEQFF.

CDR3 DNA sequence: TGTGCCAGCAGCGTAGAGCCACAGGGGGCCTACAATGAGCAGTTCTTC. It specifies CASSVEPQGAYNEQFF. The V and J genes are TRBV9 and TRBJ2-1; TRBD1 agrees at 8 bases. The CDR3 runs to 16 residues. V lost 0 bases, J lost 2 bases, and 4 bases stayed unmatched. The germline V gene encodes CDR1 SGDLS and CDR2 YYNGEE.

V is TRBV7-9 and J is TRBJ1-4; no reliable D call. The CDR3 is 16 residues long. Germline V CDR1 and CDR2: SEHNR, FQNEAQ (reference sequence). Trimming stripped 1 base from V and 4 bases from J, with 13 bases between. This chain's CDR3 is CASSLVIVEGNEKLFF. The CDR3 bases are TGTGCCAGCAGCTTAGTGATTGTTGAGGGTAATGAAAAACTGTTTTTT.

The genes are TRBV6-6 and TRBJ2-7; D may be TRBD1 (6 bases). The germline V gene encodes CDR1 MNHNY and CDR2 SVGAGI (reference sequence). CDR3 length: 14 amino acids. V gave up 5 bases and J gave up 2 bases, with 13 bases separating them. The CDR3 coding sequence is TGTGCCAGCAGTAACGAGAGACAGGCCTACGAGCAGTACTTC. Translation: CASSNERQAYEQYF.

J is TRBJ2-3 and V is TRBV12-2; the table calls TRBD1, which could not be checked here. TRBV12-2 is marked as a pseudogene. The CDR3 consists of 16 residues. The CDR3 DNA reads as TGTGCAAGTCGCTCCGGGGACAGATCGAGGACAGATACGCAGTATTTT. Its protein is CASRSGDRSRTDTQYF.